Presented here are 6 T cell receptor beta chains from one specimen sequenced in a study of cytomegalovirus exposure and HLA in healthy donors. PCR amplification relied on 60 Vbeta primers (plus 13 Jbeta primers). Profiled with immunoSEQ multiplex PCR; TCRdb holds only in-frame clones, not every one. The repertoire includes around 120,000 clones, around four fifths of them detected once, and approximately 30% sits in the top ten. The specimen sequenced was PBMCs. The receptor set was obtained from a man aged 60 to 69 in good health and CMV-seropositive.

V and J are TRBV7-8 and TRBJ1-2; a possible D gene is TRBD1 (5 bases). V shed 1 base and J shed 7 bases, with 16 bases lying between them. The CDR3 spans 15 residues. Germline lookup yields CDR1 SGHVS and CDR2 FQNEAQ. The DNA for the CDR3 is TGTGCCAGCAGCTTAGGGTCGCAGGGCTTTGTTGGCTACACCTTC. Translated: CASSLGSQGFVGYTF.

The CDR3 bases are TGCGCCAGCACCCCAGGCGCACTAGGCCTAGAGACCCAGTACTTC. The encoded protein is CASTPGALGLETQYF. The chain couples TRBV5-1 to TRBJ2-5; D may be TRBD2 (5 bases). Deletions cut 6 bases from V and 4 bases from J, with 19 bases between. The CDR3 is made up of 15 amino acids. CDR1 and CDR2 (germline): SGHRS, YFSETQ.

The chain joins TRBV28 to TRBJ1-4; 7 nucleotides align to TRBD1. V was clipped by 6 bases and J by 2 bases; unmatched bases: 9. The CDR3 loop spans 16 amino acids. Per germline, CDR1 MDHEN and CDR2 SYDVKM. The CDR3 DNA sequence: TGTGCCAGCAGCCTCGGGACAGTACGGACTAATGAAAAACTGTTTTTT. As protein: CASSLGTVRTNEKLFF.

This chain connects TRBV14 to TRBJ2-1; D remains ambiguous. The CDR3 is 15 amino acids. Germline loops: CDR1 SGHDN, CDR2 FVKESK. V lost 2 bases, J lost 1 base, and 9 bases lay in between. CDR3 bases: TGTGCCAGCAGCCAAAGACTGGGTTCCTACAATGAGCAGTTCTTC. It codes for CASSQRLGSYNEQFF.

This clone appeared a single time. V gene TRBV5-1 combines with J gene TRBJ1-1; TRBD1 is a possible D gene (5 bases). Trimming removed 5 bases at V and 0 bases at J, with 14 bases between. The CDR3 is 15 residues long. Per the germline V gene, CDR1 is SGHRS and CDR2 is YFSETQ. The CDR3 DNA follows: TGCGCCAGCAGTTTCGGGGGTTTAATGAACACTGAAGCTTTCTTT. Encoded protein: CASSFGGLMNTEAFF.

V and J are TRBV5-1 and TRBJ2-7; a possible D gene is TRBD1 (5 bases). Germline V lookup: CDR1 SGHRS, CDR2 YFSETQ. Trimming took 2 bases from V and 4 from J, leaving 7 bases between them. This CDR3 spans 12 amino acids. CDR3 in DNA: TGCGCCAGCAGCTTAGGACATTACGAGCAGTACTTC. Translating gives CASSLGHYEQYF.